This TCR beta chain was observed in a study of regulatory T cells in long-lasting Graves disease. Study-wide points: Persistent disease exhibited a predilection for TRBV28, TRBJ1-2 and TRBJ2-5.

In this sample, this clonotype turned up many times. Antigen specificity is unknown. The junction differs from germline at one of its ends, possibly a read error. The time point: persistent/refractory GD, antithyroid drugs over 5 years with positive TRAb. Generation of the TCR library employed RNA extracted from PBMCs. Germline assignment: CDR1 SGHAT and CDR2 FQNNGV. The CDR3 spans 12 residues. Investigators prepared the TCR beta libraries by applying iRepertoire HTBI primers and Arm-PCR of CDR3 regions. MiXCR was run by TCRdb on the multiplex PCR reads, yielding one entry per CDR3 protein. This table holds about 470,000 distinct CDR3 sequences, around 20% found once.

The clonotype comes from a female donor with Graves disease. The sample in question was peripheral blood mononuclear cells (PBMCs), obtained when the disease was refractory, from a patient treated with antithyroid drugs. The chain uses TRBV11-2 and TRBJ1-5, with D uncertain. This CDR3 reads CASSLVNQPQHF. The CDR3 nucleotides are TGTGCCAGCAGTTTAGTCAATCAGCCCCAGCATTTT.